What follows are 21 T cell receptor beta chains derived from one specimen sequenced in a study of T cells in Graves' hyperthyroidism and ophthalmopathy. Amplified TCR beta CDR3 regions came from RNA transcripts. First-round RT-PCR with HTBI primers amplified the TCR CDR3 region. TCRdb processed the multiplex PCR reads anew with MiXCR; each CDR3 protein has one entry. The profile shows under 450,000 distinct CDR3 sequences, about 13% of them singletons. The sequenced sample was blood. The receptor set was obtained from a man younger than 40 with Graves' hyperthyroidism that later progressed to Graves' ophthalmopathy.

This clonotype was seen at least ten times. This chain connects TRBV5-6 to TRBJ1-1; D not certain. The germline CDR1 and CDR2 sequences are SGHDT and YYEEEE. The CDR3 covers 13 residues. V lost 2 bases to trimming and J lost 3 bases, with 8 bases between them. Written as DNA, the CDR3 is TGTGCCAGCAGCTTAGGCAGCTACACTGAAGCTTTCTTT. Its translation: CASSLGSYTEAFF.

This clonotype was detected ten times or more. The CDR3 here is CASSPMTPLSGNTIYF. Here the CDR3 DNA reads TGTGCCAGCAGTCCGATGACACCCCTCTCTGGAAACACCATATATTTT. V gene TRBV27 combines with J gene TRBJ1-3, with D unclear. CDR3 length: 16 residues. V was shortened by 5 bases and J by 0 bases, with 14 bases between the two germline ends. The germline V gene encodes CDR1 MNHEY and CDR2 SMNVEV (reference sequence).

The table lists this clonotype with many counts. This chain uses TRBV20-1 with TRBJ2-2; D unresolved. Trimming stripped 0 bases from V and 6 bases from J, with 11 bases between. The CDR3 has 14 amino acids. In germline, CDR1 is DFQATT, CDR2 SNEGSKA (reference sequence). The CDR3 sequence: CSARDGEPSGELFF. CDR3 in DNA: TGCAGTGCTAGAGATGGAGAACCGTCCGGGGAGCTGTTTTTT.

This clonotype was counted many times. This chain joins TRBV12-3 or TRBV12-4 and TRBJ2-2; no firm D call. V lost 7 bases and J lost 6, with 21 bases in between. The CDR3 length is 16 residues. Here the CDR3 DNA reads TGTGCCAGCACCTTCCGGTTGTCCCTTAACGCCGGGGAGCTGTTTTTT. Translated, it gives CASTFRLSLNAGELFF.

At least ten counts were recorded for this clonotype. This rearrangement joins TRBV28 to TRBJ1-5; possible D gene TRBD1, 6 bases. The germline V and J ends were trimmed by 7 bases and 0 bases, with 16 bases remaining between them. Germline values: CDR1 MDHEN, CDR2 SYDVKM. The CDR3 is made up of 16 amino acids. Here the CDR3 reads CASNPVRGRSNQPQHF. CDR3 nucleotide sequence: TGTGCCAGCAACCCAGTCAGGGGACGTAGCAATCAGCCCCAGCATTTT. The full variable domain, in which reference TRBV28 and TRBJ1-5 provide the parts outside the CDR3, is DVKVTQSSRYLVKRTGEKVFLECVQDMDHENMFWYRQDPGLGLRLIYFSYDVKMKEKGDIPEGYSVSREKKERFSLILESASTNQTSMYLCASNPVRGRSNQPQHFGDGTRLSIL.

Here the CDR3 reads CSVEYQGSGQYF. The CDR3 DNA sequence: TGCAGCGTTGAATACCAGGGGTCCGGGCAGTACTTC. The rearrangement links TRBV29-1 to TRBJ2-7; perhaps TRBD1 as D (6 bases). The CDR3 is 12 residues long. V lost 2 bases, J lost 9 bases, and 14 bases lay in between. Germline V gene data show CDR1 as SQVTM and CDR2 as ANQGSEA.

The chain employs TRBV7-6 and TRBJ2-1; D may match TRBD1 or TRBD2 (5 bases each). V shed 5 bases and J shed 5 bases, with 22 bases lying between them. From germline, CDR1 is SGHVS and CDR2 FNYEAQ. The CDR3 consists of 17 residues. The CDR3 coding sequence is TGTGCCAGCAGCCCGGGGCCCCTTTTAGTCGACCACAATGAGCAGTTCTTC. It is translated as CASSPGPLLVDHNEQFF. The complete variable domain, with remaining parts taken from reference TRBV7-6 and TRBJ2-1, reads GAGVSQSPRYKVTKRGQDVALRCDPISGHVSLYWYRQALGQGPEFLTYFNYEAQQDKSGLPNDRFSAERPEGSISTLTIQRTEQRDSAMYRCASSPGPLLVDHNEQFFGPGTRLTVL.

This clonotype came up a few times. V usage is TRBV9 and J usage is TRBJ2-5; 10 bases line up with TRBD1. With 0 bases clipped from V and 7 bases from J, the junction kept 9 bases outside the gene matches. The CDR3 has 16 residues. Per germline, CDR1 SGDLS and CDR2 YYNGEE. The CDR3 nucleotides are TGTGCCAGCAGCGTAGGGGACAGGGGTGGCCGTGGGACCCAGTACTTC. Protein: CASSVGDRGGRGTQYF.

The genes are TRBV4-1 and TRBJ2-5, with 8 bases matching TRBD1. Losses at the gene ends were 1 base for V and 5 bases for J; bases not matched to a gene: 0. The CDR3 is 13 residues long. In germline, CDR1 is MGHRA, CDR2 YSYEKL. The CDR3 loop is CASSQGQGETQYF. The CDR3 DNA sequence: TGCGCCAGCAGCCAAGGACAGGGGGAGACCCAGTACTTC.

The sample holds many counts of this clonotype. This chain uses TRBV27 with TRBJ2-1, with 13 nucleotides matching TRBD2. Trimming removed 5 bases from V and 5 bases from J; junction bases left unmatched: 6. The germline V gene has CDR1 MNHEY and CDR2 SMNVEV (reference sequence). The CDR3 covers 16 residues. CDR3 amino acids: CASSVLAGGMNNEQFF. In DNA form, the CDR3 reads TGTGCCAGCAGTGTACTAGCGGGGGGGATGAACAATGAGCAGTTCTTC.

In its sample, this clonotype was seen many times. This chain connects TRBV6-1 to TRBJ1-1, with a possible D match to TRBD1 (5 bases). The CDR3 length is 14 residues. CDR1 is MNHNS, CDR2 SASEGT, per germline. V shed 7 bases and J shed 1 base, with 13 bases lying between them. Here the CDR3 reads CASTAGITNTEAFF. The DNA for the CDR3 is TGTGCCAGCACCGCAGGGATAACGAACACTGAAGCTTTCTTT.

In this sample, this clonotype turned up many times. The J gene is TRBJ1-6, the V gene TRBV2; D gene uncertain. The CDR3 has 14 residues. Germline V gene sequence: CDR1 SNHLY, CDR2 FYNNEI. The V end was cut by 4 bases, the J end by 7 bases, with 11 bases between. DNA for the CDR3: TGTGCCAGCAGTGCTGGAGGGTACAATTCACCCCTCCACTTT. Translating it yields CASSAGGYNSPLHF. Complete variable domain (other parts from reference TRBV2 and TRBJ1-6): EPEVTQTPSHQVTQMGQEVILRCVPISNHLYFYWYRQILGQKVEFLVSFYNNEISEKSEIFDDQFSVERPDGSNFTLKIRSTKLEDSAMYFCASSAGGYNSPLHFGNGTRLTVT.

As concerns this clonotype: One junction end does not reproduce the germline sequence, and a read error may be involved. The chain has TRBV3-1 and TRBJ2-7; 7 bases agree with TRBD1. The CDR3 is made up of 14 amino acids. CDR1 LGHDT and CDR2 YNNKEL come from the germline V gene (reference sequence). CDR3 amino acids: CDSSQETGLREQYF. CDR3 nucleotides: TGTGACAGCAGCCAAGAGACAGGGCTGAGGGAGCAGTACTTC.

This chain uses TRBV19 with TRBJ1-2; TRBD1 is a possible D gene (5 bases). The CDR3 is made up of 11 amino acids. The germline gives CDR1 LNHDA, CDR2 SQIVND (reference sequence). Trimming left V 6 bases short and J 5 bases short, with 7 bases between. The CDR3 region is CASRGEYGYTF. In DNA form, the CDR3 reads TGTGCCAGTAGAGGGGAATATGGCTACACCTTC.

The V call is TRBV29-1, the J call TRBJ2-2; D remains ambiguous. V lost 0 bases, J lost 4 bases, and 0 bases lay in between. Germline V gene data show CDR1 as SQVTM and CDR2 as ANQGSEA. This CDR3 has 11 amino acids. In DNA form, the CDR3 reads TGCAGCGTTGAAGACACCGGGGAGCTGTTTTTT. Translated, it gives CSVEDTGELFF.

This chain connects TRBV20-1 to TRBJ2-7, with no clear D. Germline CDR1 is DFQATT and CDR2 is SNEGSKA (reference sequence). V dropped 3 bases and J dropped 3 bases, with 6 bases sitting between them. This CDR3 contains 11 residues. The CDR3 sequence is CSASPDYEQYF. DNA of the CDR3: TGCAGTGCTAGTCCGGACTACGAGCAGTACTTC.

This clonotype has more than one count but fewer than ten. The V and J genes are TRBV29-1 and TRBJ1-2, with a weak D call TRBD1 (5 bases). Trimming removed 4 bases from V and 6 bases from J, with 18 bases in between. The V gene's germline CDR1 is SQVTM and CDR2 ANQGSEA. The CDR3 runs to 14 residues. The CDR3 DNA follows: TGCAGCGTTGGGGAGGAGGACATCGCGAATGGCTACACCTTC. Its translation: CSVGEEDIANGYTF.

Turning to this clonotype: The final CDR3 position lacks the conserved phenylalanine or tryptophan, pointing to a likely read error. This chain uses TRBV7-9 with TRBJ1-2, with 7 bases that match TRBD1. Germline V gene data show CDR1 as SEHNR and CDR2 as FQNEAQ (reference sequence). J lost 6 bases, V lost 7 bases, and 17 bases had no gene match. This CDR3 is built from 16 residues. CDR3 coding DNA: TGTGCCAGCAACTGGGGGGGACAGACAACTATCGATGGCTACACCTTA. Amino acid sequence: CASNWGGQTTIDGYTL.

In its sample, this clonotype was seen many times. This chain uses TRBV12-3 or TRBV12-4 with TRBJ2-3; TRBD1 aligns across 9 bases. The ends lost 2 bases at V and 3 bases at J; junction bases unmatched: 3. This CDR3 has 15 residues. For the CDR3, the DNA is TGTGCCAGCAGTTTAACAGGGGGCTGGACAGATACGCAGTATTTT. It translates to CASSLTGGWTDTQYF.

The sample holds many counts of this clonotype. This chain links TRBV12-3 or TRBV12-4 with TRBJ1-5; 9 bases map to TRBD1. The CDR3 contains 14 residues. The trim removed 5 bases at V and 5 bases at J, leaving 4 bases unmatched. The CDR3 reads CASSIQGADQPQHF. CDR3 sequence (DNA): TGTGCCAGCAGTATACAGGGGGCAGATCAGCCCCAGCATTTT.

This clonotype was observed a few times. The chain couples TRBV6-1 to TRBJ1-2, with D maybe TRBD1 (5 bases). Trimming removed 6 bases from V and 3 bases from J, with 14 bases in between. Germline V CDR1 and CDR2: MNHNS, SASEGT. The CDR3 runs 14 residues. CDR3 amino acids: CASRDLGDYYGYTF. The DNA of the CDR3 is TGTGCCAGCAGGGACCTGGGGGATTACTATGGCTACACCTTC.